This T cell receptor beta chain was sequenced in a study of glioma-infiltrating T cells. Study results and limitations: Gliomas, especially low-grade, showed above-expected tissue-blood divergence; non-neoplastic patients showed below. Tissue and blood shared very few CDR3 sequences.

TCR alpha and beta CDR3 regions were amplified from RNA using iRepertoire nested multiplex PCR. For one-step reverse transcription and amplification, about 90-450 ng of tissue mRNA or PBMC total RNA was used. TCRdb passed the multiplex PCR reads through MiXCR, listing each CDR3 protein once. The data hold about 140,000 distinct CDR3 sequences, with approximately 39% observed a single time. The CDR3 totals 18 residues. Germline assignment: CDR1 DFQATT and CDR2 SNEGSKA (reference sequence). Trimming shortened V by 1 base and J by 8 bases, and 27 bases separated the two germline ends. This clonotype occurred a few times. Its antigen is unknown.

This sequence joins TRBV20-1 and TRBJ2-1; D tentatively fits TRBD1 or TRBD2 (5 bases each). What was sequenced was glioma tissue, nonneoplastic brain tissue, or PBMCs (not recorded which). This sequence originates from a human donor with low-grade glioma or glioblastoma, undergoing nonglioma brain surgery, or in good health (not recorded which). The CDR3 bases are TGCAGTGCTAGAGCTCTACTATCCGGGACCCACCTTAGCGATGAGCAGTTCTTC. Protein product: CSARALLSGTHLSDEQFF.